This T cell receptor beta chain was sequenced for a study of blood T cell repertoires in COVID-19. Study-wide background: Nucleic acid was either cDNA or gDNA, and it came from T cells, B-cell-depleted T cells, or PBMCs.

The CDR3 extends over 15 amino acids. CDR1 is SNHLY and CDR2 is FYNNEI in the germline V gene. J lost 4 bases, V lost 7 bases, and 9 bases had no gene match. Produced via immunoSEQ multiplex PCR; TCRdb's table is partial and in-frame only. The sample shows over 60,000 clones, over 80% of them seen only once. This chain connects TRBV2 to TRBJ2-7; 11 nucleotides line up with TRBD1. The source material was peripheral blood. The sequence was obtained from a woman aged 80 or over with acute or convalescent COVID-19. CDR3: CASKRTGGLLYEQYF. DNA for the CDR3: TGTGCCAGCAAAAGGACAGGGGGCCTCTTATACGAGCAGTACTTC.